The text below deals with one T cell receptor (beta chain). Its antigen is not yet known. Within one base of it there is no much larger clone, and no base qualities were kept. CDR1 and CDR2 were assigned from the germline V gene as SGDLS and YYNGEE. Including cysteine and phenylalanine, the CDR3 has 16 amino acids. Only the CDR3 portion is preserved as DNA: 48 bases, with reading frame beginning at the first base. V is pruned by 3 bases and J by 9 bases, leaving 14 bases of the junction without a gene match. The data derive from a study of T cell changes during pregnancy in multiple sclerosis (dated by TCRdb to between 2018 and 2021). Study-level background: Changes in the T cell repertoire over the course of pregnancy were examined in this study in women with multiple sclerosis.

The library was generated by the immunoSEQ multiplex PCR assay. What TCRdb holds here is the immuneACCESS table cut down to in-frame rearrangements. Part of the clones is not present; checked against another copy, under half of the missing clones reflect an unresolved V gene, and the others are unexplained. This sample gives some 40,000 clones in total; around 94% of them show up just once. About 8.5% of the sample goes to the ten largest clones. Sequenced here: CD8+ T cells from peripheral blood mononuclear cells, sampled in the third trimester of pregnancy. The sequence is built from TRBV9 and TRBJ2-2, with TRBD1 identical over 7 junction bases. The sequence was collected from a female donor with multiple sclerosis, enrolled in a pregnancy study. The DNA reads TGTGCCAGCAGCGCGCCGGGACAGCTTGGAAACCGGGAGCTGTTTTTT. Translated, it gives CASSAPGQLGNRELFF.